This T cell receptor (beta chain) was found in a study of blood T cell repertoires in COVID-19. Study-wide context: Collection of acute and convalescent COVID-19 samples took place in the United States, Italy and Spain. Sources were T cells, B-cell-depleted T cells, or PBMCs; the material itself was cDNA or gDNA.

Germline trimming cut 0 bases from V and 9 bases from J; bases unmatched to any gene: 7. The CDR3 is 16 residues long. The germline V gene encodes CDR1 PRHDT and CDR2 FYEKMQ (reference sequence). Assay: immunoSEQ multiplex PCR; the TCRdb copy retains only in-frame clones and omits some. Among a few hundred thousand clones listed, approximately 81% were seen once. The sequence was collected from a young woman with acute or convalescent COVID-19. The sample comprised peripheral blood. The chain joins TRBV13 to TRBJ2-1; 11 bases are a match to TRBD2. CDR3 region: CASSLGLAGGIGEQFF. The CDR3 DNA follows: TGTGCCAGCAGCTTAGGGCTAGCGGGAGGTATAGGTGAGCAGTTCTTC.